This T cell receptor (beta chain) was identified in a study of OX40 agonist ivuxolimab in advanced cancers. Repertoires were generated with immunoSEQ multiplex PCR, while TCRdb's copy carries only in-frame clones and drops some. The table shows over 25,000 clones, with about 80% occurring only once. This clonotype originated in an adult with an advanced solid tumor such as melanoma, head and neck, liver or kidney cancer. Source: CD4+ or CD8+ T cells sorted from blood, taken in a trial of the OX40 agonist ivuxolimab.

The CDR3 DNA is TGCGCCAGCAGCTTGGTGAGGGAAATGAGCAATCAGCCCCAGCATTTT. This codes for CASSLVREMSNQPQHF. This chain joins TRBV5-1 and TRBJ1-5; D remains unclear. This CDR3 contains 16 residues. V was shortened by 0 bases and J by 1 base, with 11 bases between the two germline ends. Germline CDR1 SGHRS, CDR2 YFSETQ.